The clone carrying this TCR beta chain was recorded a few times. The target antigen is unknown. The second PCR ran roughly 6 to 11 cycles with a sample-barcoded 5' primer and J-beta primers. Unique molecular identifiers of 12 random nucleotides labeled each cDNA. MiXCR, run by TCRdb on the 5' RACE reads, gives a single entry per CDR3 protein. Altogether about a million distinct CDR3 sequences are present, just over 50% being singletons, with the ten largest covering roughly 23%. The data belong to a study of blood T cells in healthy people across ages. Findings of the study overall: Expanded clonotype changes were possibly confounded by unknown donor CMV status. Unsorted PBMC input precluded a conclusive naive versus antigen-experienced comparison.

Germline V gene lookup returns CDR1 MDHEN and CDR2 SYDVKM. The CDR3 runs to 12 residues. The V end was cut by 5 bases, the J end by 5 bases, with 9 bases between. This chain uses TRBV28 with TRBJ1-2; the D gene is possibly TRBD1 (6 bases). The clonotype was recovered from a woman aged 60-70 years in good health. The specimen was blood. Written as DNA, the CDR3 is TGTGCCAGCAGTAAACAGGGTTATGGCTACACCTTC. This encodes CASSKQGYGYTF.